A selection of T cell receptor beta chains follows, all from one sample in a study of T cell repertoires in cytomegalovirus infection. TCRdb passed the reads through MiXCR, listing each CDR3 protein once. The sample consists of about 740,000 distinct CDR3 sequences, 35% to 45% of them appearing once. The source material was PBMCs. The receptor source for this set is a human donor in good health (CMV status not recorded). Some clones in this sample may be carry-over from other donors' samples. Both conserved end residues are part of each CDR3. A D gene is named only where the DNA matches it firmly. A row's size may be missing; if present it is once, few, many or a size class.

J gene | D gene | clone size | V gene | CDR3 protein | CDR3 DNA
TRBJ1-2 | NA | few | TRBV7-8 | CASSLSEGLWGYTF | TGTGCCAGCAGCTTAAGTGAGGGTCTTTGGGGCTACACCTTC
TRBJ1-4 | NA | many | TRBV7-6 | CASSLVGGANEKLFF | TGTGCCAGCAGCTTAGTTGGGGGAGCTAATGAAAAACTGTTTTTT
TRBJ2-5 | TRBD1 | many | TRBV7-2 | CASSFDRGRVETQYF | TGTGCCAGCAGCTTCGACAGGGGGCGCGTGGAGACCCAGTACTTC
TRBJ1-1 | NA | few | TRBV5-6 | CASTPGAVGAEAFF | TGTGCCAGCACCCCAGGGGCGGTTGGTGCTGAAGCTTTCTTT
TRBJ2-7 | NA | few | TRBV10-3 | CAISSLDYEQYF | TGTGCCATCAGCAGTCTAGACTACGAGCAGTACTTC
TRBJ1-1 | TRBD1 | NA | TRBV6-6 | CASSIGQARMNTEAFF | TGTGCCAGCAGTATCGGACAGGCTCGGATGAACACTGAAGCTTTCTTT
TRBJ2-1 | NA | NA | TRBV28 | CASSFDGVLGNEQFF | TGTGCCAGCAGTTTCGACGGCGTGTTGGGCAATGAGCAGTTCTTC
TRBJ1-1 | NA | NA | TRBV11-1 | CASSHYQLPNTEAFF | TGTGCCAGCAGCCATTACCAATTACCGAACACTGAAGCTTTCTTT
TRBJ2-2 | TRBD1 | few | TRBV25-1 | CASSEFGPPGGTGELFF | TGTGCCAGCAGTGAATTCGGCCCCCCAGGGGGCACCGGGGAGCTGTTTTTT
TRBJ1-3 | NA | few | TRBV7-6 | CASSPDTGLSGNTIYF | TGTGCCAGCAGCCCAGATACAGGGCTCTCTGGAAACACCATATATTTT
TRBJ2-3 | TRBD2 | NA | TRBV7-6 | CASSSTPLAGGHTDTQYF | TGTGCCAGCAGCTCCACCCCCCTAGCGGGGGGACACACAGATACGCAGTATTTT
TRBJ2-1 | TRBD2 | NA | TRBV9 | CASSAPTGTSGGSEQFF | TGTGCCAGCAGCGCGCCAACCGGGACTAGCGGGGGTTCTGAGCAGTTCTTC
TRBJ2-1 | TRBD2 | few | TRBV6-2/TRBV6-3 | CASSYLAGTSGRASYNEQFF | TGTGCCAGCAGCTACCTTGCAGGGACTAGCGGGAGGGCTTCCTACAATGAGCAGTTCTTC
TRBJ1-1 | NA | NA | TRBV28 | CASRKNRDMNTEAFF | TGTGCCAGCAGGAAAAACAGAGACATGAACACTGAAGCTTTCTTT
TRBJ1-2 | NA | NA | TRBV7-2 | CASSLEQLANYGYTF | TGTGCCAGCAGCTTAGAGCAGCTAGCTAACTATGGCTACACCTTC
TRBJ1-4 | TRBD1 | few | TRBV28 | CASSLAGTGGEKLFF | TGTGCCAGCAGTTTGGCCGGGACAGGGGGTGAAAAACTGTTTTTT
TRBJ2-6 | NA | NA | TRBV5-5 | CAGTKDSGANVLTF | TGTGCCGGCACAAAAGACTCTGGGGCCAACGTCCTGACTTTC
TRBJ1-2 | NA | NA | TRBV20-1 | CSFPGVGYTF | TGCAGTTTCCCAGGGGTTGGCTACACCTTC
TRBJ1-1 | NA | NA | TRBV24-1 | CATSDTGMNTEAFF | TGTGCCACCAGTGATACAGGTATGAACACTGAAGCTTTCTTT
TRBJ1-1 | NA | few | TRBV7-8 | CASSLGRTGSNTEAFF | TGTGCCAGCAGCTTAGGTAGGACGGGATCGAACACTGAAGCTTTCTTT
TRBJ1-1 | NA | NA | TRBV4-1 | CASSQACCNTEAFF | TGCGCCAGCAGCCAAGCGTGCTGTAACACTGAAGCTTTCTTT
TRBJ2-1 | NA | NA | TRBV3-1 | CASSHGGGRRNEQFF | TGTGCCAGCAGCCACGGGGGAGGTCGTAGGAATGAGCAGTTCTTC
TRBJ2-7 | NA | NA | TRBV27 | CASSTRDGHYEQYF | TGTGCCAGCAGTACCCGGGACGGACACTACGAGCAGTACTTC
TRBJ2-5 | TRBD1 | NA | TRBV25-1 | CASSEGQGVETQYF | TGTGCCAGCAGTGAGGGACAGGGGGTAGAGACCCAGTACTTC
TRBJ2-5 | TRBD2 | NA | TRBV2 | CASSEGWTSGQETQYF | TGTGCCAGCAGTGAAGGCTGGACTAGCGGACAAGAGACCCAGTACTTC
TRBJ1-4 | NA | once | TRBV5-5 | CASSQARGGTNEKLFF | TGTGCCAGCAGCCAGGCCAGGGGAGGAACTAATGAAAAACTGTTTTTT
TRBJ2-3 | TRBD2 | NA | TRBV19 | CASRGLAGFTDTQYF | TGTGCCAGTAGGGGACTAGCGGGGTTCACAGATACGCAGTATTTT
TRBJ2-3 | NA | NA | TRBV20-1 | CSAREVGLAVGADTQYF | TGCAGTGCTAGAGAAGTGGGGCTAGCAGTAGGGGCCGATACGCAGTATTTT
TRBJ1-6 | NA | NA | TRBV4-2 | CASSQDPINSPLHF | TGTGCCAGCAGCCAAGATCCGATAAATTCACCCCTCCACTTT
TRBJ2-2 | TRBD2 | NA | TRBV5-6 | CASSLAASGMIGELFF | TGTGCCAGCAGCTTGGCGGCTAGCGGGATGATCGGGGAGCTGTTTTTT
TRBJ1-5 | NA | NA | TRBV27 | CASSLSRVQPQHF | TGTGCCAGCAGTTTATCGAGGGTACAGCCCCAGCATTTT
TRBJ2-3 | NA | NA | TRBV7-2 | CASSPRDFTDTQYF | TGTGCCAGCAGCCCTCGGGACTTTACAGATACGCAGTATTTT
TRBJ2-7 | NA | NA | TRBV7-6 | CASSSNAGLNNRYEQYF | TGTGCCAGCAGCTCCAACGCCGGACTGAATAATCGCTACGAGCAGTACTTC
TRBJ1-1 | NA | many | TRBV7-2 | CASSFAGVNTEAFF | TGTGCCAGCAGCTTCGCAGGGGTGAACACTGAAGCTTTCTTT
TRBJ1-1 | NA | NA | TRBV10-3 | CAISDPYRSTEAFF | TGTGCCATCAGTGACCCCTACCGAAGCACTGAAGCTTTCTTT
TRBJ1-1 | NA | NA | TRBV18 | CASSASGGGNTEAFF | TGTGCCAGCTCGGCGTCGGGGGGCGGAAACACTGAAGCTTTCTTT
TRBJ2-1 | TRBD2 | few | TRBV12-3/TRBV12-4 | CASKSWQGLAGGPSEQFF | TGTGCCAGCAAAAGTTGGCAGGGACTAGCGGGAGGGCCGAGTGAGCAGTTCTTC
TRBJ2-7 | TRBD1 | few | TRBV9 | CASSVTDRGFPYEQYF | TGTGCCAGCAGCGTAACTGACAGGGGGTTTCCCTACGAGCAGTACTTC
TRBJ1-6 | NA | few | TRBV15 | CATNRDGNNSPLHF | TGTGCCACCAACAGGGACGGAAATAATTCACCCCTCCACTTT
TRBJ2-7 | TRBD2 | NA | TRBV28 | CASRTVAGDSSYEQYF | TGTGCCAGCAGGACTGTCGCGGGGGATAGCTCCTACGAGCAGTACTTC
TRBJ1-5 | NA | few | TRBV28 | CASSPQVGVSNQPQHF | TGTGCCAGCAGCCCACAGGTTGGGGTTAGCAATCAGCCCCAGCATTTT
TRBJ2-5 | NA | few | TRBV7-2 | CASSSLPGTTQYF | TGTGCCAGCAGCTCCCTCCCGGGGACGACCCAGTACTTC
TRBJ2-5 | TRBD2 | NA | TRBV5-1 | CASCWGGQETQYF | TGCGCCAGCTGCTGGGGGGGGCAAGAGACCCAGTACTTC
TRBJ2-1 | TRBD2 | few | TRBV19 | CASRRLAGAYNEQFF | TGTGCCAGTAGAAGACTAGCGGGGGCCTACAATGAGCAGTTCTTC
TRBJ2-1 | TRBD2 | NA | TRBV20-1 | CSARTSANEQFF | TGCAGTGCAAGGACTAGCGCCAATGAGCAGTTCTTC
TRBJ1-2 | NA | NA | TRBV5-1 | CASSYGQRGYTF | TGCGCCAGCAGCTATGGACAGCGAGGCTACACCTTC
TRBJ1-2 | NA | NA | TRBV12-3/TRBV12-4 | CASSLGTWGGYTF | TGTGCCAGCAGTTTAGGGACATGGGGAGGCTACACCTTC
TRBJ2-7 | NA | few | TRBV7-6 | CASSQPPGISYEQYF | TGTGCCAGCAGTCAACCCCCGGGGATCTCCTACGAGCAGTACTTC
TRBJ2-1 | TRBD2 | NA | TRBV7-2 | CASSLVGLAGAFSYNEQFF | TGTGCCAGCAGCTTAGTTGGACTAGCGGGGGCCTTCTCCTACAATGAGCAGTTCTTC